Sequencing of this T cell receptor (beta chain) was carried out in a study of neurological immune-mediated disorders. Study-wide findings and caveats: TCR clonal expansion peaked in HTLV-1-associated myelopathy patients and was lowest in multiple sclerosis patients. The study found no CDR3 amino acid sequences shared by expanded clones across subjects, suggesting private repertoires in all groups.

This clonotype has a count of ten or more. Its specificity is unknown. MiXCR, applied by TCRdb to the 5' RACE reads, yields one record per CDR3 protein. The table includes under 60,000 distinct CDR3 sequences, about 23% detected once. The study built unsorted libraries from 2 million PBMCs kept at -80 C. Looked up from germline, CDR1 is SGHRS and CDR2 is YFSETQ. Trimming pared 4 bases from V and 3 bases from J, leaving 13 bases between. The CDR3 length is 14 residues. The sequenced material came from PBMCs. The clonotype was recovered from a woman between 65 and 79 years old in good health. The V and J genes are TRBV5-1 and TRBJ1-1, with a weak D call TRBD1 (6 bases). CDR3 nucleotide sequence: TGCGCCAGCAGCGAGGGGGGATTTGACACTGAAGCTTTCTTT. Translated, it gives CASSEGGFDTEAFF.